These 32 T cell receptor beta chains were sequenced from one sample in a study of shared clonotypes between healthy human individuals. Profiling relied on immunoSEQ multiplex PCR, and the TCRdb table lists in-frame clones only, not all of them. The sample contains under 650,000 clones, 90% to 97% of which appear only once. The sample was naive CD4+ T cells sorted from blood. Subset described: CD45RA+ positively selected. These receptors all come from a woman aged 25 to 39 in good health.

In this sample, this clone turned up a few times. The chain couples TRBV6-6 to TRBJ1-5; D possibly corresponds to TRBD1 (5 bases). This CDR3 region has 13 residues. In germline, CDR1 is MNHNY, CDR2 SVGAGI (reference sequence). V was cut by 6 bases and J by 5 bases, with 11 bases left in between. For the CDR3, the DNA is TGTGCCAGCAGAGCTGACAGCGATCAGCCCCAGCATTTT. Protein product: CASRADSDQPQHF.

The V gene is TRBV6-5, the J gene TRBJ2-5; 7 bases line up with TRBD1. The end of the DNA aligns better with TRBJ2-7, so the J call may be wrong. The CDR3 consists of 14 residues. Germline V gene lookup returns CDR1 MNHEY and CDR2 SVGAGI. CDR3 protein: CASSQTGNSYEQYF. CDR3 in DNA: TGTGCCAGCAGTCAGACAGGGAATTCCTACGAGCAGTACTTC.

The J gene is TRBJ2-7, the V gene TRBV25-1, with D possibly TRBD1 on 5 matching bases. Germline V CDR1 and CDR2: MGHDK, SYGVNS. Trimming took 4 bases from V and 6 from J, leaving 13 bases between them. The CDR3 is 13 amino acids. CDR3 DNA sequence: TGTGCCAGCAGTGTAGGGAAAAGGGGCGAGCAGTACTTC. Translating it yields CASSVGKRGEQYF.

Only one count was recorded for this clone. V is TRBV19 and J is TRBJ2-1; D unresolved. The germline V gene encodes CDR1 LNHDA and CDR2 SQIVND (reference sequence). With 4 bases removed from V and 2 bases from J, the gap between germline ends came to 12 bases. This CDR3 is built from 15 residues. The chain's CDR3 is CASSTAGVTYNEQFF. The CDR3, as DNA: TGTGCCAGTAGTACCGCAGGAGTAACCTACAATGAGCAGTTCTTC.

The chain joins TRBV27 to TRBJ2-3; 9 bases align to TRBD1. Germline-derived CDR1 and CDR2 are MNHEY and SMNVEV (reference sequence). The CDR3 is made up of 15 amino acids. Trimming cost V 7 bases and J 1 base; bases outside gene matches: 6. CDR3 sequence: CASKQGQGRTDTQYF. In DNA, the CDR3 is TGTGCCAGCAAACAAGGACAGGGGCGCACAGATACGCAGTATTTT.

The J gene is TRBJ1-3, the V gene TRBV9; a possible D gene is TRBD1 (6 bases). CDR1 and CDR2 from the germline V gene are SGDLS and YYNGEE. This CDR3 comprises 18 residues. Trimming took off 4 bases at V and 0 bases at J, with 20 bases between the two ends. CDR3 nucleotides: TGTGCCAGCAGCCCCCGGGCCGCAGGGGCCTCCTCTGGAAACACCATATATTTT. This gives the protein CASSPRAAGASSGNTIYF.

The chain uses TRBV5-1 and TRBJ2-7, with 7 bases lining up with TRBD1. The CDR3 is made up of 15 amino acids. Germline V lookup: CDR1 SGHRS, CDR2 YFSETQ. V lost 2 bases and J lost 3; bases outside the gene matches: 8. CDR3 amino acids: CASSFTGTENYEQYF. In nucleotides, the CDR3 is TGCGCCAGCAGCTTCACCGGGACAGAGAACTACGAGCAGTACTTC.

The V gene is TRBV5-1, the J gene TRBJ1-1; 9 bases map to TRBD1. Per germline, CDR1 SGHRS and CDR2 YFSETQ. The CDR3 consists of 15 residues. The J segment lost 1 base and the V segment lost 4 bases, leaving 5 bases of the junction unmatched. DNA of the CDR3: TGCGCCAGCAGCAAATGGACAGGGGCGAACACTGAAGCTTTCTTT. Amino acids: CASSKWTGANTEAFF.

The rearrangement joins TRBV4-1 to TRBJ2-7, with 8 bases fitting TRBD2. V was clipped by 4 bases and J by 0 bases; unmatched bases: 14. The CDR3 is 18 amino acids. Germline V gives CDR1 MGHRA, CDR2 YSYEKL. CDR3 DNA: TGCGCCAGCAGCCGACTCGCAGGCAGCGGGAGTTTCTCCTACGAGCAGTACTTC. Translating it yields CASSRLAGSGSFSYEQYF.

This clone was observed once. This rearrangement joins TRBV5-6 to TRBJ2-7, with TRBD2 matching over 10 bases. The ends lost 3 bases at V and 2 bases at J; junction bases unmatched: 5. The germline gives CDR1 SGHDT, CDR2 YYEEEE. CDR3 size: 15 residues. The DNA for the CDR3 is TGTGCCAGCAGCTCTGGGACTAGCGACACCTACGAGCAGTACTTC. It specifies CASSSGTSDTYEQYF.

J is TRBJ2-2 and V is TRBV27; D may match TRBD1 or TRBD2 (6 bases each). CDR3 length equals 17 residues. In germline, CDR1 is MNHEY, CDR2 SMNVEV (reference sequence). V lost 3 bases and J 1 base, leaving 15 bases between the germline ends. CDR3 DNA: TGTGCCAGCAGTTTTGGGGGCGGGGCATTGAACACCGGGGAGCTGTTTTTT. As protein: CASSFGGGALNTGELFF.

This rearrangement joins TRBV2 to TRBJ1-2, with a tentative D call TRBD1 (6 bases). Per germline, CDR1 SNHLY and CDR2 FYNNEI. The CDR3 runs to 15 residues. Deletions cut 3 bases from V and 5 bases from J, with 16 bases between. Written as DNA, the CDR3 is TGTGCCAGCAGTGATACAGTCGTTAGGGGGTATGGCTACACCTTC. Residues: CASSDTVVRGYGYTF.

This chain uses TRBV27 with TRBJ2-6; D is ambiguous. The germline CDR1 and CDR2 sequences are MNHEY and SMNVEV (reference sequence). The CDR3 length is 15 residues. V lost 7 bases and J lost 1, with 11 bases in between. CDR3 nucleotide sequence: TGTGCCAGCACCTCCCCCCTATCTGGGGCCAACGTCCTGACTTTC. This encodes CASTSPLSGANVLTF.

The V gene is TRBV28, the J gene TRBJ2-5, with TRBD2 identical over 7 bases. The DNA end is a closer match to TRBJ2-7, so the J assignment may be wrong. Germline CDR1 MDHEN, CDR2 SYDVKM. The CDR3 extends over 13 amino acids. This CDR3 is CATQAGYPYEQYF. CDR3 DNA sequence: TGTGCCACACAAGCGGGATACCCCTACGAGCAGTACTTC.

The CDR3 nucleotides read TGCAGTGCTAGAGCGGGGGGCCGGCAGTACTTC. Amino acid sequence: CSARAGGRQYF. V gene TRBV20-1 combines with J gene TRBJ2-7; D may be TRBD2 (7 bases). The germline CDR1 and CDR2 sequences are DFQATT and SNEGSKA (reference sequence). The V end was cut by 1 base, the J end by 9 bases, with 10 bases between. There are 11 residues in the CDR3.

This clone showed up just once. V usage is TRBV28 and J usage is TRBJ2-5; 8 bases agree with TRBD2. The J call may be faulty, since TRBJ2-7 better matches the DNA end. Germline CDR1 and CDR2: MDHEN and SYDVKM. This CDR3 comprises 15 residues. This CDR3 is CASITREGRHYEQYF. Here the CDR3 DNA reads TGTGCCAGCATTACCCGGGAGGGACGCCATTACGAGCAGTACTTC.

This rearrangement joins TRBV7-2 to TRBJ2-3; D tentatively fits TRBD1 or TRBD2 (6 bases each). The length of the CDR3 is 14 residues. The germline gives CDR1 SGHTA, CDR2 FQGNSA. V shed 5 bases and J shed 7 bases, with 16 bases lying between them. The chain's CDR3 is CASSEERGANTQYF. The CDR3 DNA follows: TGTGCCAGCAGCGAAGAGAGGGGGGCGAATACGCAGTATTTT.

Worth noting for this clone: The sample has other DNA sequences that encode this CDR3 too. The chain uses TRBV28 and TRBJ2-5; tentatively, D is TRBD2 (6 bases). The germline V gene encodes CDR1 MDHEN and CDR2 SYDVKM. The ends were cut back, 5 bases at V and 0 bases at J, with 13 bases in the middle. The CDR3 is 15 amino acids. In nucleotides, the CDR3 is TGTGCCAGCAGTCTGGGGGGTGCGGACCAAGAGACCCAGTACTTC. This sequence encodes CASSLGGADQETQYF.

This chain links TRBV10-3 with TRBJ1-3; no reliable D call. V lost 0 bases and J 1 base, leaving 4 bases between the germline ends. Germline CDR1 and CDR2: ENHRY and SYGVKD. The CDR3 has 14 amino acids. CDR3 protein: CAISESGSGNTIYF. The CDR3 coding sequence is TGTGCCATCAGTGAGTCGGGATCTGGAAACACCATATATTTT.

This chain uses TRBV15 with TRBJ2-5, with 7 positions matching TRBD1. In germline, CDR1 is LNHNV, CDR2 YYDKDF (reference sequence). This CDR3 has 14 amino acids. Trimming cost V 5 bases and J 2 bases; bases outside gene matches: 5. This chain's CDR3 is CATSVRTGQETQYF. The CDR3 DNA sequence: TGTGCCACCAGCGTCCGGACAGGTCAAGAGACCCAGTACTTC. The full variable domain, completed using reference TRBV15 and TRBJ2-5, is DAMVIQNPRYQVTQFGKPVTLSCSQTLNHNVMYWYQQKSSQAPKLLFHYYDKDFNNEADTPDNFQSRRPNTSFCFLDIRSPGLGDTAMYLCATSVRTGQETQYFGPGTRLLVL.

The V call is TRBV27, the J call TRBJ2-2; 13 nucleotides match TRBD2. V trimming: 0 bases; J trimming: 5 bases; junction bases outside the gene matches: 9. Germline assignment: CDR1 MNHEY and CDR2 SMNVEV (reference sequence). The CDR3 runs to 19 residues. The CDR3 loop is CASSLSKLAGGPLTGELFF. The CDR3 region has the DNA TGTGCCAGCAGTTTATCGAAACTAGCGGGAGGGCCCCTGACCGGGGAGCTGTTTTTT.

The V call is TRBV5-1, the J call TRBJ2-1; D perhaps matches TRBD2 (5 bases). The CDR3 runs 12 residues. Germline loops: CDR1 SGHRS, CDR2 YFSETQ. V lost 3 bases and J lost 8, with 9 bases in between. As DNA, the CDR3 is TGCGCCAGCAGCTCCCCGAGGGATGAGCAGTTCTTC. Protein: CASSSPRDEQFF.

This clone was recorded once. This chain links TRBV4-2 with TRBJ1-6; D uncertain. Germline V lookup: CDR1 LGHNA, CDR2 YNFKEQ. CDR3 length equals 16 residues. Trimming left V 3 bases short and J 8 bases short, with 17 bases between. CDR3 loop: CASSQGDGPVDSPLHF. CDR3 sequence (DNA): TGTGCCAGCAGCCAGGGTGACGGACCGGTTGATTCACCCCTCCACTTT.

This sequence joins TRBV5-1 and TRBJ2-1; 11 positions agree with TRBD2. The CDR3 has 17 residues. Losses at the gene ends were 2 bases for V and 7 bases for J; bases not matched to a gene: 11. Per germline, CDR1 SGHRS and CDR2 YFSETQ. CDR3 nucleotides: TGCGCCAGCAGCTTTTTAAAGACTAGCGGGAAGCGTAATGAGCAGTTCTTC. Translating it yields CASSFLKTSGKRNEQFF.

The genes are TRBV25-1 and TRBJ2-1, with 10 bases that match TRBD2. V lost 8 bases, J lost 6 bases, and 7 bases stayed unmatched. The CDR3 has 14 residues. Germline V gene sequence: CDR1 MGHDK, CDR2 SYGVNS. The CDR3 sequence: CASLSGRATNEQFF. Written as DNA, the CDR3 is TGTGCCAGCTTGAGCGGGAGGGCCACCAATGAGCAGTTCTTC.

The rearrangement joins TRBV2 to TRBJ1-1; TRBD1 agrees at 9 bases. V was clipped by 6 bases and J by 7 bases; unmatched bases: 9. The CDR3 has 14 residues. Germline CDR1 is SNHLY and CDR2 is FYNNEI. The CDR3, as DNA: TGTGCCAGCAGATTATCCGGGACAGGGAGTGAAGCTTTCTTT. Its protein product is CASRLSGTGSEAFF.

The chain links TRBV7-6 to TRBJ1-6; D not certain. In germline, CDR1 is SGHVS, CDR2 FNYEAQ. V lost 1 base and J 7 bases, leaving 11 bases between the germline ends. This CDR3 region has 15 residues. The chain's CDR3 is CASSLGQASNSPLHF. DNA for the CDR3: TGTGCCAGCAGCTTAGGGCAAGCCTCAAATTCACCCCTCCACTTT.

The chain carries TRBV9 and TRBJ2-7; 8 bases match TRBD2. The germline V gene encodes CDR1 SGDLS and CDR2 YYNGEE. The CDR3 has 18 amino acids. After removal of 0 bases from V and 3 bases from J, the junction contained 14 bases not matched to a gene. CDR3 residues: CASSVGLAGKGPIYEQYF. CDR3 nucleotides: TGTGCCAGCAGCGTAGGGCTAGCGGGTAAGGGCCCTATCTACGAGCAGTACTTC. Using reference TRBV9 and TRBJ2-7 for the parts outside the CDR3, the full variable domain is DSGVTQTPKHLITATGQRVTLRCSPRSGDLSVYWYQQSLDQGLQFLIQYYNGEERAKGNILERFSAQQFPDLHSELNLSSLELGDSALYFCASSVGLAGKGPIYEQYFGPGTRLTVT.

V usage is TRBV19 and J usage is TRBJ1-1; D gene ambiguous. V was clipped by 7 bases and J by 3 bases, with 18 bases between them. The CDR3 is 15 amino acids. CDR1 is LNHDA and CDR2 is SQIVND in the germline V gene (reference sequence). The CDR3 DNA reads TGTGCCAGTAAATCGGTCTCGAAAAGGGACACTGAAGCTTTCTTT. This codes for CASKSVSKRDTEAFF. The whole variable domain, filled in from reference TRBV19 and TRBJ1-1, reads DGGITQSPKYLFRKEGQNVTLSCEQNLNHDAMYWYRQDPGQGLRLIYYSQIVNDFQKGDIAEGYSVSREKKESFPLTVTSAQKNPTAFYLCASKSVSKRDTEAFFGQGTRLTVV.

The chain is built from TRBV2 and TRBJ2-1; 13 nucleotides agree with TRBD2. Looked up from germline, CDR1 is SNHLY and CDR2 is FYNNEI. The length of the CDR3 is 15 residues. The ends lost 5 bases at V and 4 bases at J; junction bases unmatched: 2. CDR3 sequence: CASSRLAGGYNEQFF. As DNA, the CDR3 is TGTGCCAGCAGTCGACTAGCGGGAGGATACAATGAGCAGTTCTTC.

The genes are TRBV25-1 and TRBJ2-5, with 12 bases lining up with TRBD2. Trimming removed 4 bases from V and 2 bases from J; junction bases left unmatched: 2. CDR3 length equals 15 residues. Germline V CDR1 and CDR2: MGHDK, SYGVNS. The CDR3 loop is CASSGLAGEQETQYF. The CDR3 DNA sequence: TGTGCCAGCAGTGGACTAGCGGGAGAGCAAGAGACCCAGTACTTC.

V and J are TRBV6-5 and TRBJ2-3, with D perhaps matching TRBD1 or TRBD2 (6 bases each). CDR1 is MNHEY and CDR2 is SVGAGI in the germline V gene. The CDR3 spans 16 residues. Trimming stripped 0 bases from V and 2 bases from J, with 12 bases between. CDR3 DNA: TGTGCCAGCAGTTACTCCCCCGGGGGCCCCACAGATACGCAGTATTTT. Encoded protein: CASSYSPGGPTDTQYF.